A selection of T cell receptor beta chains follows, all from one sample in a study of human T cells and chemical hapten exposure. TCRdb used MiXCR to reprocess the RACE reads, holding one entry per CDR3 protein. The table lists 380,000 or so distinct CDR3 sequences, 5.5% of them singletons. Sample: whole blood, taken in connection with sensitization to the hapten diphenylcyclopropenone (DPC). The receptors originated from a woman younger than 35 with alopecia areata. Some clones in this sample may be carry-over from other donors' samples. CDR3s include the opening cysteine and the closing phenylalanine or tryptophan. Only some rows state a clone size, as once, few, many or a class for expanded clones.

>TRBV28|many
CASSLRRYTEAFF
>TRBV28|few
CASLRDGTYGYTF
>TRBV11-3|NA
CASSLSRDLPEAFF
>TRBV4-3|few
CASSQDLHPGELFF
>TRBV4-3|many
CASSQGPLTGSETQYF
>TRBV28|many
CASSRGLAGGSDTQYF
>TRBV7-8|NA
CASSLVMGFQETQYF
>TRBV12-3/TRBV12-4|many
CASSLLDRSNEKLFF
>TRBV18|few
CASSPPGAMNTEAFF
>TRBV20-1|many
CSASGHINSPLHF
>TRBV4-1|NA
CASSQDPTGGYGYTF
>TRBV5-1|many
CASSLDGNDNQPQHF
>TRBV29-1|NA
CSGRTDNYGYTF
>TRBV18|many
CASSPADTEAFF
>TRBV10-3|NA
CATSLSQETQYF
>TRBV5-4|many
CASSSGNQGGKLFF
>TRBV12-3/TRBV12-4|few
CASSQGQGSYTF
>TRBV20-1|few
CSAPNEENTEAFF
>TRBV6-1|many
CASRSTREQFF
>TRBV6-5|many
CASRAGTLIRDTQYF
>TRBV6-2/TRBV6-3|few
CASRHTSTDTQYF
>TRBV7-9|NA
CASSLLATSGGRLDEQFF
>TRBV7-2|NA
CASSLARGGYTF
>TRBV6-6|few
CASSTLNGELFF
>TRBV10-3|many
CAISESRRGETQYF
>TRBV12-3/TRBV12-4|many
CASSFDRGLIYEQYF
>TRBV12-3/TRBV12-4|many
CASSWFARRGDNEQFF
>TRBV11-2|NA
CASSSVAPEAFF
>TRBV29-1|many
CSVAQGKTEAFF
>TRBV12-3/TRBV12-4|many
CASSLDSHSNQPQHF
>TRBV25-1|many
CARAPNSGGNF
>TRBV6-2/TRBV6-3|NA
CASRSRESSNQPQHF
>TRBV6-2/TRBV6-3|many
CASSYKGDGNQPQHF
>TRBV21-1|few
CASRFRQGPQMSDYGYTF
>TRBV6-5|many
CASSRDTSGGYQETQYF
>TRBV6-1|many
CASTGQSSYNSPLHF
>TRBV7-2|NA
CVIRWRNQPQHF